This TCR beta chain comes out of a study of patients and donors after allogeneic stem cell transplantation. This CDR3 contains 15 residues. The germline V gene encodes CDR1 SGHRS and CDR2 YFSETQ. V shed 4 bases, J shed 5 bases, and the junction held 7 bases outside the gene matches. MiXCR, run by TCRdb on the RT-PCR reads, gives a single entry per CDR3 protein. The sample comprises 80,000 to 90,000 distinct CDR3 sequences, 40% to 60% of which are singletons, and 50% to 75% rests with the top ten. The source material was blood, either unsorted or a sorted T cell fraction (not recorded which). The TCR originated in a human donor who was either an allogeneic HSCT recipient or a stem cell or donor lymphocyte infusion donor (not recorded which). It is not recorded whose cells these are; they may come from a transplant donor. The chain uses TRBV5-1 and TRBJ1-4, with 8 positions matching TRBD1. CDR3 DNA sequence: TGCGCCAGCAGCCCAAGGGACAGGACCAATGAAAAACTGTTTTTT. It yields the protein CASSPRDRTNEKLFF.